The 22 T cell receptor beta chains presented below share a single source sample, sequenced in a study of blood T cell repertoires in COVID-19. The data were produced by immunoSEQ multiplex PCR, yet TCRdb's version contains in-frame clones alone and is incomplete. The table has around 300,000 clones, about 90% seen once; the top ten hold less than 3%. The sample was peripheral blood. Receptors were obtained from a woman in her 30s with COVID-19, enrolled during active disease.

The chain joins TRBV27 to TRBJ2-1, with 9 bases matching TRBD1. The V gene's germline CDR1 is MNHEY and CDR2 SMNVEV (reference sequence). The CDR3 is made up of 16 amino acids. V lost 3 bases to trimming and J lost 5 bases; unmatched junction nucleotides: 8. In DNA, the CDR3 is TGTGCCAGCAGTTTGTCCGGGACAGGGTCGGACAATGAGCAGTTCTTC. This translates into CASSLSGTGSDNEQFF.

The chain carries TRBV5-1 and TRBJ2-7; 11 bases align to TRBD2. Germline values: CDR1 SGHRS, CDR2 YFSETQ. CDR3 length: 17 residues. V shed 4 bases and J 1 base; nucleotides not matched to a gene: 10. DNA for the CDR3: TGCGCCAGCAGCCCAGAACCGGGACTAGCGGAATCCTACGAGCAGTACTTC. Its protein is CASSPEPGLAESYEQYF.

The chain recombines TRBV7-2 with TRBJ1-1, with no clear D. V lost 4 bases and J 5 bases, leaving 17 bases between the germline ends. From germline, CDR1 is SGHTA and CDR2 FQGNSA. CDR3 length: 15 residues. The CDR3 protein is CASSSTVRHGTEAFF. The CDR3 nucleotides read TGTGCCAGCAGCTCAACTGTCAGGCATGGGACTGAAGCTTTCTTT.

In nucleotides, the CDR3 is TGTGCCAGCAGCGGGAGGAAAACATCCGAGGGCTACACCTTC. It encodes CASSGRKTSEGYTF. The chain employs TRBV11-2 and TRBJ1-2, with no clear D. V gave up 5 bases and J gave up 8 bases, with 18 bases separating them. There are 14 residues in the CDR3. The germline CDR1 and CDR2 sequences are SGHAT and FQNNGV.

The chain recombines TRBV2 with TRBJ1-1; D may be TRBD1 (5 bases). CDR3 length equals 14 residues. V was pared by 2 bases and J by 5 bases, with 12 bases between. Germline CDR1 is SNHLY and CDR2 is FYNNEI. The CDR3 DNA reads TGTGCCAGCAGTGAATTGGGGGGGAGTACTGAAGCTTTCTTT. The encoded protein is CASSELGGSTEAFF.

The chain couples TRBV29-1 to TRBJ2-7; 9 nucleotides match TRBD1. V lost 6 bases to trimming and J lost 2 bases; unmatched junction nucleotides: 5. The CDR3 length is 13 residues. Germline CDR1 is SQVTM and CDR2 is ANQGSEA. DNA for the CDR3: TGCAGCGTCGCCTGGACAGGGGCCTACGAGCAGTACTTC. It specifies CSVAWTGAYEQYF.

V and J are TRBV7-9 and TRBJ2-2; 15 nucleotides align to TRBD2. Germline lookup yields CDR1 SEHNR and CDR2 FQNEAQ (reference sequence). The CDR3 loop spans 17 amino acids. After removal of 2 bases from V and 4 bases from J, the junction contained 2 bases not matched to a gene. The CDR3 spells CASSLPGLAGGTGELFF. CDR3 in DNA: TGTGCCAGCAGCTTACCGGGACTAGCGGGAGGCACCGGGGAGCTGTTTTTT.

The V and J genes are TRBV7-2 and TRBJ2-5; TRBD2 agrees at 10 bases. V was clipped by 6 bases and J by 2 bases; unmatched bases: 6. The length of the CDR3 is 15 residues. The V gene's germline CDR1 is SGHTA and CDR2 FQGNSA. The CDR3 DNA sequence: TGTGCCAGCAGTTCTAGCGGGAGCGGACAAGAGACCCAGTACTTC. Its translation is CASSSSGSGQETQYF.

J is TRBJ2-1 and V is TRBV30; TRBD2 matches 9 bases. Unmatched junction bases numbered 5, after V lost 1 base and J lost 4 bases. The germline V gene has CDR1 GTSNPN and CDR2 SVGIG (reference sequence). The CDR3 is 15 amino acids. CDR3 loop: CAWSANSGSYNEQFF. The CDR3 region has the DNA TGTGCCTGGAGTGCAAATAGCGGGAGTTACAATGAGCAGTTCTTC.

The chain is built from TRBV6-5 and TRBJ2-1; D remains ambiguous. V gave up 7 bases and J gave up 7 bases, with 17 bases separating them. This CDR3 contains 14 residues. Germline CDR1 MNHEY, CDR2 SVGAGI. The CDR3 region has the DNA TGTGCCAGCAACGCGGAACCGCGTAAGAATGAGCAGTTCTTC. This encodes CASNAEPRKNEQFF.

The chain combines TRBV5-1 with TRBJ1-3; D is perhaps TRBD1 (6 bases). CDR1 SGHRS and CDR2 YFSETQ come from the germline V gene. This CDR3 has 16 amino acids. V lost 0 bases and J lost 0, with 10 bases in between. For the CDR3, the DNA is TGCGCCAGCAGCTTGGATATAGGGGGCTCTGGAAACACCATATATTTT. The encoded protein is CASSLDIGGSGNTIYF.

The chain has TRBV5-6 and TRBJ1-2; D is unclear. Germline CDR1 reads SGHDT; CDR2 reads YYEEEE. The CDR3 covers 13 residues. The ends were cut back, 4 bases at V and 5 bases at J, with 12 bases in the middle. The DNA of the CDR3 is TGTGCCAGCAGCCGGCCCGACTCTTATGGCTACACCTTC. Amino acid sequence: CASSRPDSYGYTF.

This clone was picked up one time. This chain uses TRBV29-1 with TRBJ2-3; 8 bases are shared with TRBD2. CDR3 length equals 15 residues. V trimming: 1 base; J trimming: 5 bases; junction bases outside the gene matches: 8. Germline V gene lookup returns CDR1 SQVTM and CDR2 ANQGSEA. CDR3 coding DNA: TGCAGCGTTGAAGGGGGGGAGCTAGCGGGAGATACGCAGTATTTT. It encodes CSVEGGELAGDTQYF.

The rearrangement uses TRBV7-9 and TRBJ2-3, with TRBD2 matching over 13 bases. V shed 8 bases and J 4 bases; nucleotides not matched to a gene: 0. CDR3 length: 13 amino acids. CDR1 is SEHNR and CDR2 is FQNEAQ in the germline V gene (reference sequence). The CDR3 here is CASGLAGADTQYF. CDR3 in DNA: TGTGCCAGCGGACTAGCGGGAGCAGATACGCAGTATTTT.

The chain uses TRBV28 and TRBJ2-6, with D possibly being TRBD2 (6 bases). CDR3 length: 16 amino acids. V shed 3 bases and J shed 0 bases, with 9 bases lying between them. The germline V gene has CDR1 MDHEN and CDR2 SYDVKM. For the CDR3, the DNA is TGTGCCAGCAGTTTTCGGGGGATCTCTGGGGCCAACGTCCTGACTTTC. It translates to CASSFRGISGANVLTF.

The table lists this clone with a count of one. This rearrangement joins TRBV11-2 to TRBJ2-1; D is perhaps TRBD2 (5 bases). This CDR3 contains 11 residues. The germline CDR1 and CDR2 sequences are SGHAT and FQNNGV. The V end lost 3 bases, the J end lost 10 bases, and 7 bases lay between the germline ends. The CDR3 bases are TGTGCCAGCAGCTTGAGGGCAGAGCAGTTCTTC. It yields the protein CASSLRAEQFF.

This sequence joins TRBV29-1 and TRBJ1-2; D gene ambiguous. In germline, CDR1 is SQVTM, CDR2 ANQGSEA. V lost 0 bases, J lost 4 bases, and 9 bases lay in between. The CDR3 totals 13 residues. The CDR3 DNA reads TGCAGCGTTGAAGAGGGCAGCATCTATGGCTACACCTTC. This gives the protein CSVEEGSIYGYTF. The full variable domain, in which reference TRBV29-1 and TRBJ1-2 provide the parts outside the CDR3, is SAVISQKPSRDICQRGTSLTIQCQVDSQVTMMFWYRQQPGQSLTLIATANQGSEATYESGFVIDKFPISRPNLTFSTLTVSNMSPEDSSIYLCSVEEGSIYGYTFGSGTRLTVV.

V usage is TRBV11-2 and J usage is TRBJ1-2, with 7 nucleotides matching TRBD1. Germline values: CDR1 SGHAT, CDR2 FQNNGV. The CDR3 is 15 amino acids. Trimming removed 5 bases from V and 3 bases from J; junction bases left unmatched: 9. The CDR3 coding sequence is TGTGCCAGCAGCCCAGGGGGGTCGTCGGACTATGGCTACACCTTC. This encodes CASSPGGSSDYGYTF. Complete variable domain (other parts from reference TRBV11-2 and TRBJ1-2): EAGVAQSPRYKIIEKRQSVAFWCNPISGHATLYWYQQILGQGPKLLIQFQNNGVVDDSQLPKDRFSAERLKGVDSTLKIQPAKLEDSAVYLCASSPGGSSDYGYTFGSGTRLTVV.

The V and J genes are TRBV7-9 and TRBJ1-5; D not resolved. The ends were cut back, 4 bases at V and 7 bases at J, with 11 bases in the middle. Germline loops: CDR1 SEHNR, CDR2 FQNEAQ (reference sequence). The CDR3 has 13 residues. CDR3 amino acids: CASSYTGNQPQHF. The CDR3 region has the DNA TGTGCCAGCAGCTACACGGGGAACCAGCCCCAGCATTTT.

This clone has only a few counts. Other DNA sequences in the sample encode the same CDR3. This chain links TRBV2 with TRBJ1-1, with D tentatively TRBD1 (6 bases). Trimming left V 5 bases short and J 1 base short, with 8 bases between. Germline loops: CDR1 SNHLY, CDR2 FYNNEI. The CDR3 is 13 residues long. CDR3 coding DNA: TGTGCCAGCAGTAACAGGGAGAACACTGAAGCTTTCTTT. It encodes CASSNRENTEAFF.

V gene TRBV13 combines with J gene TRBJ1-5; 7 nucleotides align to TRBD1. With V trimmed by 5 bases and J by 2 bases, 3 bases remained unmatched. The CDR3 consists of 14 residues. Germline-derived CDR1 and CDR2 are PRHDT and FYEKMQ (reference sequence). Written as DNA, the CDR3 is TGTGCCAGCAGCGTTCAGGGGGGCAATCAGCCCCAGCATTTT. It specifies CASSVQGGNQPQHF. The whole variable domain, remainder taken from reference TRBV13 and TRBJ1-5, is AAGVIQSPRHLIKEKRETATLKCYPIPRHDTVYWYQQGPGQDPQFLISFYEKMQSDKGSIPDRFSAQQFSDYHSELNMSSLELGDSALYFCASSVQGGNQPQHFGDGTRLSIL.

The chain has TRBV3-1 (or the pseudogene TRBV3-2) and TRBJ1-4; weak D call: TRBD1 (6 bases). The length of the CDR3 is 16 residues. Germline V CDR1 and CDR2: LGHDT, YNNKEL (reference sequence). V was pared by 1 base and J by 5 bases, with 14 bases between. The CDR3 region has the DNA TGTGCCAGCAGCCAAGTTGTGGGACAATTCAATGAAAAACTGTTTTTT. Translated, it gives CASSQVVGQFNEKLFF.